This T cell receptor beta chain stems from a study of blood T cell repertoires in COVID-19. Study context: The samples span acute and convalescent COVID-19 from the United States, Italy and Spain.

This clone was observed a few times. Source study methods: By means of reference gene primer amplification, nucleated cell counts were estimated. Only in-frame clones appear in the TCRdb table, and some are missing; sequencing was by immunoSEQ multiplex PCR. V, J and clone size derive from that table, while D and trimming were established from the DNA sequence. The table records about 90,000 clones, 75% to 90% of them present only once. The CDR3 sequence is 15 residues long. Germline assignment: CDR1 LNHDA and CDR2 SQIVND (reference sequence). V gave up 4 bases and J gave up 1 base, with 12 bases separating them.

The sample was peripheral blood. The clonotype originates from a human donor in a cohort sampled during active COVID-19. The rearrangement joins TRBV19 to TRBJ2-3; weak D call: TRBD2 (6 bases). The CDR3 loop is CASSNSWEGTDTQYF. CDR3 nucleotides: TGTGCCAGTAGTAACTCGTGGGAGGGCACAGATACGCAGTATTTT.